This T cell receptor beta chain was recorded in a study of blood T cells in healthy people across ages (dated by TCRdb to the mid-2010s). Background for the entire study: Template switching captured roughly one uniquely barcoded TCR beta cDNA molecule per two T cells in model experiments. Using deep sequencing normalized with unique cDNA molecular identifiers, the study measured how TCR beta repertoire diversity changes with age. The donors were divided into four age groups: young (average around 17 years), middle-aged (about 39), aged (roughly 66) and long-lived (more than 75). Using the same blood draw, the study looked at two additional independent replicas of 1 million unique cDNA reads for two donors, one aged 18 to 29 and the other aged 80 or older. Donors of different ages were randomly distributed across sequencing lanes to avoid experimental bias. The full study reports these points: There was a strong correlation between observed TCR beta diversity and the percentage of naive T cells measured by flow cytometry. Compared with the aged group, more naive CD4+ T cells, fewer expanded clones and increased TCR diversity were shown by the long-lived group, suggesting age selection. Because profiling used bulk unsorted PBMCs, naive and antigen-experienced compartments could not be compared conclusively. Donor CMV infection status was unknown, potentially confounding age-related changes in expanded clonotypes. As age increased, observed TCR beta diversity per million T cells dropped in a roughly linear way, and a significant reduction was already evident by age approximately 40. Estimates of total diversity from one million sequenced T cells were regarded as lower bounds and underestimates.

The sample holds one count of this clonotype. Its antigen is still unknown. The sample holds no much larger clone one base away, and base qualities are not on file. One read is thin evidence. The donors were some 39 Caucasian individuals from Russia, aged 6 to 90 years, who were systemically healthy. Each donor gave ten milliliters of peripheral blood, drawn into EDTA-treated Vacutainer tubes. Ficoll-Paque density-gradient centrifugation was used to isolate PBMCs, with at least 6.5 million per sample. Total RNA was extracted from PBMCs with Trizol reagent, with at least 5.5 micrograms obtained per sample. For every donor, flow cytometry on a PBMC aliquot measured the percentage of naive CD45RAhigh/CD27high T cells. The germline V gene (reference sequence) sets CDR1 to GTSNPN and CDR2 to SVGIG. The CDR3 covers 15 residues, taking in both the cysteine and the phenylalanine. The entry retains the CDR3 DNA only, 45 bases that are in frame from base 1. From V the trimming removes 1 base and from J it removes 2 bases, while the gene matches leave 3 bases of the junction unaccounted for.

The receptor library was made with 5' RACE. The sample was run on an Illumina HiSeq 2500. The second PCR ran for roughly 7 to 12 cycles and used a J-beta primer mix along with a sample-barcoded 5' primer. Each TCR beta cDNA molecule received a unique molecular identifier from a template-switch 5' adaptor carrying 12 random nucleotides. Each sample yielded at least 2.5 million CDR3-containing paired-end reads. All of the RNA was converted into first-strand cDNA using the Mint cDNA synthesis kit, with a TRBC-specific oligonucleotide serving as the primer. All cDNA was treated with uracil-DNA glycosylase and then went through a first 18-cycle PCR with the universal primers M1SS and BC2_uni_R. In the original analysis: For normalization, 1 million high-quality reads were randomly selected from each sample, with every read carrying a distinct molecular identifier. Reads with shared molecular identifiers were discarded instead of being binned into consensus sequences. MiTCR, with a Q25 quality threshold and the strictest error-elimination algorithm, was used for CDR3 identification, clonotype clustering and error correction. Lower-bound total TCR beta diversity was estimated with a nonparametric unseen species model using Euler transformation. TCRdb applied fastp at Q25 and MiXCR to the public reads, then kept only in-frame beta chains. Identical CDR3 proteins give one entry, which carries the most common genes and DNA. These V and J calls are TCRdb output, not the study's own analysis. In this sample the table shows about 1.6 million distinct CDR3 sequences, about 31% of which occur a single time. The ten largest account for approximately 11% of the sample.

The sequenced material came from blood. This receptor was obtained from a woman younger than 45 in good health. The rearranged segments are TRBV30 and TRBJ2-3; a stretch of 10 junction bases matches TRBD1. In nucleotides, the sequence is TGTGCCTGGAGTGCCGGGACAGGGGACACAGATACGCAGTATTTT. This codes for CAWSAGTGDTDTQYF.